The rows below give T cell receptor beta chains drawn from one sample of a study of PD-1 blockade in classical Hodgkin lymphoma. Here immunoSEQ multiplex PCR was the method, and the copy in TCRdb shows in-frame clones only, minus some. The table lists approximately 9,000 clones, 80% to 85% of them singletons. The source was CD4+ T cells from blood, collected before the fourth cycle of nivolumab. The receptors come from a human donor with classical Hodgkin lymphoma. Both conserved end residues are part of each CDR3. A D gene is named only where the DNA matches it firmly. Clone size is given for some rows only: seen once, a few or many times, or a class if the clone is expanded.

>TRBJ1-2|TRBD1|.|TRBV6-6
TGTGCCAGCAGTAGACAGGGAGGGATAGCTAACTATGGCTACACCTTC
CASSRQGGIANYGYTF
>TRBJ1-2|.|.|TRBV7-9
TGTGCCAGCAGCCCTAATTTTGATCGTGGCTACACCTTC
CASSPNFDRGYTF
>TRBJ2-7|TRBD1|.|TRBV11-2
TGTGCCAGCAGCGTCGGGACAGGGGGCAACGAGCAGTACTTC
CASSVGTGGNEQYF
>TRBJ1-5|.|.|TRBV18
TGTGCCAGCTCAAGGGGGGTGGATCAGCCCCAGCATTTT
CASSRGVDQPQHF
>TRBJ2-7|.|.|TRBV5-4
TGTGCCAGCAGCTCCGCAAGCCCGGAAGTCTTCTTC
CASSSASPEVFF
>TRBJ2-3|TRBD2|few|TRBV19
TGTGCCAGTAGTAAGGGACTAAGTTCGAGCACAGATACGCAGTATTTT
CASSKGLSSSTDTQYF
>TRBJ2-7|.|.|TRBV6-5
TGTGCCAGCAGTTACGTGCTAGCTACCGACGAGCAGTACTTC
CASSYVLATDEQYF
>TRBJ1-4|.|.|TRBV4-1
TGCGCCAGCAGAAGGGAGGGCCAGAATGAAAAACTGTTTTTT
CASRREGQNEKLFF
>TRBJ1-1|TRBD1|.|TRBV5-4
TGTGCCAGCAGCCACGGACAGGAGGCTTTCTTT
CASSHGQEAFF
>TRBJ1-1|.|.|TRBV27
TGTGCCAGCAGTACGGGACACTCGAACACTGAAGCTTTCTTT
CASSTGHSNTEAFF
>TRBJ1-5|TRBD1|.|TRBV6-1
TGTGCCAGCAGGGACAGGGTTTCGAGCAATCAGCCCCAGCATTTT
CASRDRVSSNQPQHF
>TRBJ1-4|TRBD1|.|TRBV7-8
TGTGCCAGCAGCTTAAGGGACAGGGGTACTGGAAATGAAAAACTGTTTTTT
CASSLRDRGTGNEKLFF
>TRBJ2-5|.|.|TRBV30
TGTGCCTGGAGTGTAGGTCAAGAGACCCAGTACTTC
CAWSVGQETQYF
>TRBJ2-5|TRBD1|.|TRBV18
TGTGCCAGCTCACCGGGACAGAACCAAGAGACCCAGTACTTC
CASSPGQNQETQYF
>TRBJ2-2|TRBD1|.|TRBV6-4
TGTGCCACTTCGTGGAATGCAGGGGGAACCGGGGAGCTGTTTTTT
CATSWNAGGTGELFF
>TRBJ2-3|.|.|TRBV7-2
TGTGCCAGCAGCTTTTTTGACTTCTTCGGCGGCACAGATACGCAGTATTTT
CASSFFDFFGGTDTQYF
>TRBJ2-1|.|.|TRBV5-8
TGTGCCAGCAGCCTGGGCGGGACCAACTCCTACAATGAGCAGTTCTTC
CASSLGGTNSYNEQFF
>TRBJ1-2|.|.|TRBV21-1
TGTGCCAGCAGCATCTCGGGGGCCTATGGCTACACCTTC
CASSISGAYGYTF
>TRBJ2-3|.|.|TRBV5-5
TGTGCCAGCAGCTCCGAGTTGGCCACGGGAGATACGCAGTATTTT
CASSSELATGDTQYF
>TRBJ2-3|TRBD2|.|TRBV11-2
TGTGCCAGCAGCCCGACTAGCGGGATGGATACGCAGTATTTT
CASSPTSGMDTQYF
>TRBJ2-3|.|.|TRBV9
TGTGCCAGCAGCGTAGGCGTAGGGCGCACAGATACGCAGTATTTT
CASSVGVGRTDTQYF
>TRBJ2-7|.|.|TRBV5-8
TGTGCCAGCAGTTTCGACGAGCAGTACTTC
CASSFDEQYF
>TRBJ1-1|.|.|TRBV27
TGTGCCAGCAGTTTAAGGGTGACCGAACGACCTTTCTTT
CASSLRVTERPFF
>TRBJ2-1|TRBD2|.|TRBV6-1
TGTGCCAGCAGTCCGTCGGGAGGGGTCGGAAATGAGCAGTTCTTC
CASSPSGGVGNEQFF
>TRBJ1-1|.|.|TRBV25-1
TGTGCCAGCAGTGAATATGGGGGTGAAGCTTTCTTT
CASSEYGGEAFF
>TRBJ1-5|.|.|TRBV7-9
TGTGCCAGCAGCTTAGAGGGTCCGCTTGCAGGGATACAGCCCCAGCATTTT
CASSLEGPLAGIQPQHF
>TRBJ2-2|.|.|TRBV7-2
TGTGCCAGCAGCTCAGGACAGGACTATCCCTCGAACACCGGGGAGCTGTTTTTT
CASSSGQDYPSNTGELFF
>TRBJ2-6|.|.|TRBV6-6
TGTGCCAGCAGCCCCCCCGCGAGCTCTGGGGCCAACGTCCTGACTTTC
CASSPPASSGANVLTF
>TRBJ1-1|.|.|TRBV5-1
TGCGCCAGCAGCGCGCGACAGTCCACTGAAGCTTTCTTT
CASSARQSTEAFF
>TRBJ1-4|.|.|TRBV7-9
TGTGCCAGCAGCTCCTTCCTTTGGGATGAAAAACTGTTTTTT
CASSSFLWDEKLFF
>TRBJ1-1|.|.|TRBV7-9
TGTGCCAGCAGCCCACAATTCAGGGATTTAGACACTGAAGCTTTCTTT
CASSPQFRDLDTEAFF
>TRBJ1-2|.|once|TRBV5-1
TGCGCCAGCAGCTTGGAGGGCGCGGGCTATGGCTACACCTTC
CASSLEGAGYGYTF
>TRBJ1-5|TRBD1|.|TRBV28
TGTGCCAGCAGGACAGGGTATCAGCCCCAGCATTTT
CASRTGYQPQHF
>TRBJ2-1|.|.|TRBV5-1
TGCGCCAGCAGCTCCCCACAGGGAATTGAGCAGTTCTTC
CASSSPQGIEQFF
>TRBJ2-3|TRBD2|.|TRBV7-2
TGTGCCAGCAGCTTACAGCGGGGGGGCGCGGGCACAGATACGCAGTATTTT
CASSLQRGGAGTDTQYF
>TRBJ1-5|TRBD1|.|TRBV7-2
TGTGCCAGCAGCCCTGGGACAGCAAATCAGCCCCAGCATTTT
CASSPGTANQPQHF
>TRBJ1-2|.|.|TRBV4-3
TGCGCCAGCAGCCAAGATAATTCCGGGCGTAGCGGCTACACCTTC
CASSQDNSGRSGYTF
>TRBJ2-5|TRBD1|.|TRBV7-2
TGTGCCAGCAGCCCTACCGGGACAGGGGGCCTTGAGACCCAGTACTTC
CASSPTGTGGLETQYF
>TRBJ2-5|.|.|TRBV15
TGTGCCACCAGCAGAGATGAAGAGACCCAGTACTTC
CATSRDEETQYF
>TRBJ2-3|.|.|TRBV7-2
TGTGCCAGCAGCTTTGTCGAAACAGATACGCAGTATTTT
CASSFVETDTQYF
>TRBJ1-2|.|.|TRBV29-1
TGCAGCACACGGGCCCAGAACTATGGCTACACCTTC
CSTRAQNYGYTF
>TRBJ1-2|.|.|TRBV7-2
TGTGCCAGCAGCCCCGGGCGGTTCGGCTACACCTTC
CASSPGRFGYTF
>TRBJ1-1|.|.|TRBV7-6
TGTGCCAGCAGCGGTCGGGAAGCTGAAGCTTTCTTT
CASSGREAEAFF